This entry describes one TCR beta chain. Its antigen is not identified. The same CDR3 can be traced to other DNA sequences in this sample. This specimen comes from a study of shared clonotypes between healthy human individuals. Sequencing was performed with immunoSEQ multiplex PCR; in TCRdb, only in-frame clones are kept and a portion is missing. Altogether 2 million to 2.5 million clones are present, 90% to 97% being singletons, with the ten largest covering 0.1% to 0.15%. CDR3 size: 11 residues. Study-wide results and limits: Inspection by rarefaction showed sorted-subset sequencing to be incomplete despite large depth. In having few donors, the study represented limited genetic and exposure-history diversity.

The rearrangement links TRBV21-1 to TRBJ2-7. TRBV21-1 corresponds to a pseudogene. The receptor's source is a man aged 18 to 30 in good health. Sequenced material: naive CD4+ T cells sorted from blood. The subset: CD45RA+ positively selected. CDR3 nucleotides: TGTGCCAGCAGCAAAGGGGACGAGCAGTACTTC. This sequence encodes CASSKGDEQYF.